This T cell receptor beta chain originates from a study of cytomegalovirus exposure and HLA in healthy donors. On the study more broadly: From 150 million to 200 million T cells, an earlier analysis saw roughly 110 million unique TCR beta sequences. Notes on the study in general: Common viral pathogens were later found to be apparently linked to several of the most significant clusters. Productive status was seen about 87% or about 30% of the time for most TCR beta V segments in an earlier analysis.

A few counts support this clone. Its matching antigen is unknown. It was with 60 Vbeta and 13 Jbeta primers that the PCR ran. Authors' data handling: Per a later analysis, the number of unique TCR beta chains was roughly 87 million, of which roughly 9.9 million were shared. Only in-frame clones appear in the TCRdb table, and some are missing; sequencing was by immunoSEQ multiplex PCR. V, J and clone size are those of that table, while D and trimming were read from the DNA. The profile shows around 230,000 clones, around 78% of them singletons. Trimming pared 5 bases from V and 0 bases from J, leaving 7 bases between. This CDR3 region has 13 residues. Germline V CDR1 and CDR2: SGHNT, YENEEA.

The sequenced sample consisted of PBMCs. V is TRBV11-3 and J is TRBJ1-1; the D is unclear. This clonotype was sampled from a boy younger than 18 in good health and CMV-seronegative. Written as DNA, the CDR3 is TGTGCCAGCAGCAAATCTATGAACACTGAAGCTTTCTTT. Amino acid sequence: CASSKSMNTEAFF.